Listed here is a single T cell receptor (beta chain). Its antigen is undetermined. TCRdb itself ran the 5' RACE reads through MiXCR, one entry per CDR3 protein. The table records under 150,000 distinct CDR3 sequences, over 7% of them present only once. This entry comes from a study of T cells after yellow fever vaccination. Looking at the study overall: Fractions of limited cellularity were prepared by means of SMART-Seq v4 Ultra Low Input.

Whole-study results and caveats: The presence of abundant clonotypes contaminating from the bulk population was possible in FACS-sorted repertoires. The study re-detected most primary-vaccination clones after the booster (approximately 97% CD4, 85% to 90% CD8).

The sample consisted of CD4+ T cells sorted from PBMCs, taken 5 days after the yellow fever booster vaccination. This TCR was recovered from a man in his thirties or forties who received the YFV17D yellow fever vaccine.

CDR3: CASSLVGVYEQYF. CDR3 coding DNA: TGTGCCAGCAGCTTAGTCGGGGTCTACGAGCAGTACTTC. This chain uses TRBV7-2 with TRBJ2-7, with D possibly TRBD2 on 5 matching bases. Germline CDR1 reads SGHTA; CDR2 reads FQGNSA. The CDR3 runs to 13 residues. The germline V and J ends were trimmed by 1 base and 3 bases, with 7 bases remaining between them.